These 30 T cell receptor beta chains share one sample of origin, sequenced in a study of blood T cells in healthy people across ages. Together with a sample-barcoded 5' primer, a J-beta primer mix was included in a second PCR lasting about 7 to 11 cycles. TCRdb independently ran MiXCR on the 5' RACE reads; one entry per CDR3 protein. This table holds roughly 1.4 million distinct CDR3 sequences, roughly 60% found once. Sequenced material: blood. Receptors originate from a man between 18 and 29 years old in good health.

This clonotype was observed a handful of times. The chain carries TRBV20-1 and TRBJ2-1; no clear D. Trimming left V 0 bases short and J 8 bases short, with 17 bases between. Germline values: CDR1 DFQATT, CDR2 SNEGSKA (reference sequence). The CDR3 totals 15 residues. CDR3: CSARDLSANIDEQFF. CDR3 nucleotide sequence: TGCAGTGCTAGAGATCTCTCGGCGAATATAGATGAGCAGTTCTTC.

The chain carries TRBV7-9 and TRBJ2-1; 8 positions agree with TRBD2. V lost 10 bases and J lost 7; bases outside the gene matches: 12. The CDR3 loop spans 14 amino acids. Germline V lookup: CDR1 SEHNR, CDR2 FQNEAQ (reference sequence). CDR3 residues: CATVREGQRNEQFF. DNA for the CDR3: TGTGCCACCGTACGGGAGGGCCAGAGGAATGAGCAGTTCTTC.

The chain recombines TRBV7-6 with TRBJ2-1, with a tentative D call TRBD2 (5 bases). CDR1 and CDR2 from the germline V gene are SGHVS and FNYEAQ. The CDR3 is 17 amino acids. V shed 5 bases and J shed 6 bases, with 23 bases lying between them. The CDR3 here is CASSLIGIPSNLNEQFF. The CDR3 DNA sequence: TGTGCCAGCAGCCTAATCGGGATCCCCTCAAATCTCAATGAGCAGTTCTTC.

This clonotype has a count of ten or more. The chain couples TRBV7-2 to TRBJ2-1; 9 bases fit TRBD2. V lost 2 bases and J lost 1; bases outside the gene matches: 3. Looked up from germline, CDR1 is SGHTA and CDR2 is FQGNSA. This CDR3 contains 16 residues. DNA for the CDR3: TGTGCCAGCAGCTTATCCGCGGGAGGGTCCTACAATGAGCAGTTCTTC. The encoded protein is CASSLSAGGSYNEQFF. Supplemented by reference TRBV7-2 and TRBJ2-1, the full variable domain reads GAGVSQSPSNKVTEKGKDVELRCDPISGHTALYWYRQSLGQGLEFLIYFQGNSAPDKSGLPSDRFSAERTGGSVSTLTIQRTQQEDSAVYLCASSLSAGGSYNEQFFGPGTRLTVL.

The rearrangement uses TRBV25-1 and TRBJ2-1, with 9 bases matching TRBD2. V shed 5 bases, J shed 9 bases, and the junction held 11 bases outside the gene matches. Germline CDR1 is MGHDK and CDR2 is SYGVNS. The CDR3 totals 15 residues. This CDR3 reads CASSPRGGGALEQFF. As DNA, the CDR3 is TGTGCCAGCAGTCCCCGGGGCGGGGGGGCACTTGAGCAGTTCTTC.

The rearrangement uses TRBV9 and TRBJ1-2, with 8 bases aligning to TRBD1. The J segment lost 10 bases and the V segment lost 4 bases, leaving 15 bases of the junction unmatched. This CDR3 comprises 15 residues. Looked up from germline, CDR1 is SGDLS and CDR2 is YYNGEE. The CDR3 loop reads CASSLGAGQGRAYTF. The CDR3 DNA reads TGTGCCAGCAGCCTTGGGGCAGGACAGGGCAGGGCCTACACCTTC.

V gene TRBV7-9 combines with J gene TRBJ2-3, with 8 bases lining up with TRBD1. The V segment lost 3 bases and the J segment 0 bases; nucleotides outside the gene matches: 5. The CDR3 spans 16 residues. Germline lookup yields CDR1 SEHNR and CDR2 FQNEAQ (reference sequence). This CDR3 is CASSFWTGRSTDTQYF. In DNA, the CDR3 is TGTGCCAGCAGCTTCTGGACAGGGAGGAGCACAGATACGCAGTATTTT.

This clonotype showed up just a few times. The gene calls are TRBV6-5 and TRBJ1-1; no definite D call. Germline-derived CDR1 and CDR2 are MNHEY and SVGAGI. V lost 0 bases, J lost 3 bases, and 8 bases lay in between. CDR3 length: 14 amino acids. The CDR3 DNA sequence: TGTGCCAGCAGTTACTCAGGCAGCCACACTGAAGCTTTCTTT. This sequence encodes CASSYSGSHTEAFF.

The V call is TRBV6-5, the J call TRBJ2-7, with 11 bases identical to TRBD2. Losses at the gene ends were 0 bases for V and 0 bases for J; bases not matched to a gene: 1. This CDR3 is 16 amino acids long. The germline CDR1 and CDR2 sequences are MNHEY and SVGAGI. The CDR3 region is CASSYSTSGSSYEQYF. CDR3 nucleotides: TGTGCCAGCAGTTACTCTACTAGCGGGAGCTCCTACGAGCAGTACTTC.

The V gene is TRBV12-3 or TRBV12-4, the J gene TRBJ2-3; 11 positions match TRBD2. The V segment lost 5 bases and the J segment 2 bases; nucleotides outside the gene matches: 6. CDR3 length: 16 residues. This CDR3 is CASSRLAGGVTDTQYF. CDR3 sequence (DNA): TGTGCCAGCAGTCGCCTAGCGGGGGGAGTCACAGATACGCAGTATTTT.

DNA of the CDR3: TGCAGTGCTCACCCTTGGGGGAAAGATACGCAGTATTTT. Its translation: CSAHPWGKDTQYF. This chain uses TRBV20-1 with TRBJ2-3; D may match TRBD1 or TRBD2 (5 bases each). Germline V CDR1 and CDR2: DFQATT, SNEGSKA (reference sequence). CDR3 length equals 13 residues. V dropped 5 bases and J dropped 5 bases, with 14 bases sitting between them.

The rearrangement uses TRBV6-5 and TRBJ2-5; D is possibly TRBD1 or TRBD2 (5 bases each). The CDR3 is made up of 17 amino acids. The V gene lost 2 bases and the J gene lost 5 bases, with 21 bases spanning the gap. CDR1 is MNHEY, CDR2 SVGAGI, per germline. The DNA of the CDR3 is TGTGCCAGCAGTTACGGGGTCCGGCAGGGAGAAGGGGAGACCCAGTACTTC. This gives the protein CASSYGVRQGEGETQYF.

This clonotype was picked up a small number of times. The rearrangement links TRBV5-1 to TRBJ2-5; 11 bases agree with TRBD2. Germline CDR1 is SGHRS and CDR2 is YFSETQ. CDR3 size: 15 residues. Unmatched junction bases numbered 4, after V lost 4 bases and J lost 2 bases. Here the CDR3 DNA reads TGCGCCAGCAGCCAGGGACTAGCGGTACAAGAGACCCAGTACTTC. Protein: CASSQGLAVQETQYF.

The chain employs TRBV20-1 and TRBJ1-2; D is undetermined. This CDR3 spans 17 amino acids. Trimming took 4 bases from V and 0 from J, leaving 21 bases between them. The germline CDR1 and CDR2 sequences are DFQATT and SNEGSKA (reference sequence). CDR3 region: CSAMSGLSAGTNYGYTF. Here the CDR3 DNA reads TGCAGTGCTATGAGCGGGCTTTCAGCCGGGACTAACTATGGCTACACCTTC.

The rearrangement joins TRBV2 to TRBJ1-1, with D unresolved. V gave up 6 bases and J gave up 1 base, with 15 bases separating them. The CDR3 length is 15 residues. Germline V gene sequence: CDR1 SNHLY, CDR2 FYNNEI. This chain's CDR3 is CASRSQRTANTEAFF. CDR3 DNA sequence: TGTGCCAGCAGGTCACAGAGAACTGCGAACACTGAAGCTTTCTTT. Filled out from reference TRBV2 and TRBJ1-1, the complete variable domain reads EPEVTQTPSHQVTQMGQEVILRCVPISNHLYFYWYRQILGQKVEFLVSFYNNEISEKSEIFDDQFSVERPDGSNFTLKIRSTKLEDSAMYFCASRSQRTANTEAFFGQGTRLTVV.

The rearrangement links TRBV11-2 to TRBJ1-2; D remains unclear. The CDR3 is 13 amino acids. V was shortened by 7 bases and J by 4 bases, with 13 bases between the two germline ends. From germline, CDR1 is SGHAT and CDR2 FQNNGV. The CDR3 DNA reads TGTGCCAGCAACTCAGACACGATCTATGGCTACACCTTC. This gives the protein CASNSDTIYGYTF. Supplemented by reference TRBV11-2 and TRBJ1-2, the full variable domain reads EAGVAQSPRYKIIEKRQSVAFWCNPISGHATLYWYQQILGQGPKLLIQFQNNGVVDDSQLPKDRFSAERLKGVDSTLKIQPAKLEDSAVYLCASNSDTIYGYTFGSGTRLTVV.

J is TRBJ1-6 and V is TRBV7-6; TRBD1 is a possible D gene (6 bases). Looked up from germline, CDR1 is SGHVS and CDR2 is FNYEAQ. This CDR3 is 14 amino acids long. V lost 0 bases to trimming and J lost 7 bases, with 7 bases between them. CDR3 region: CASSLAQGNSPLHF. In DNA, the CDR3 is TGTGCCAGCAGCTTAGCACAGGGCAATTCACCCCTCCACTTT.

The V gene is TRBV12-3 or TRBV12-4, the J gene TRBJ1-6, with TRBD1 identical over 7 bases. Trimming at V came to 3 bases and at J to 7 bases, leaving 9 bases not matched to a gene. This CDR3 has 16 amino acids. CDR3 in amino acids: CASSFRSGTVNSPLHF. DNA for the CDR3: TGTGCCAGCAGTTTTCGGTCCGGGACAGTAAATTCACCCCTCCACTTT.

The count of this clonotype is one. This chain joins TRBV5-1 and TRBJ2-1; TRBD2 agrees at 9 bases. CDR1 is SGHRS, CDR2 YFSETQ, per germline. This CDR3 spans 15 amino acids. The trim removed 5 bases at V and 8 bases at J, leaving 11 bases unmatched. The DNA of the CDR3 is TGCGCCAGCAGTGTATCAAGCGGGGGGCTGGATGAGCAGTTCTTC. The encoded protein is CASSVSSGGLDEQFF.

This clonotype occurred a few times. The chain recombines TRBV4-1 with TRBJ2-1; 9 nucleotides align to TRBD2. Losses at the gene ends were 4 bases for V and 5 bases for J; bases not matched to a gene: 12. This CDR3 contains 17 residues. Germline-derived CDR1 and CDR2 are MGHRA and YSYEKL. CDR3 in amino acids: CASSLRLGTSKNNEQFF. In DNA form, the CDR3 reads TGCGCCAGCAGCCTGAGACTAGGGACTAGCAAAAACAATGAGCAGTTCTTC.

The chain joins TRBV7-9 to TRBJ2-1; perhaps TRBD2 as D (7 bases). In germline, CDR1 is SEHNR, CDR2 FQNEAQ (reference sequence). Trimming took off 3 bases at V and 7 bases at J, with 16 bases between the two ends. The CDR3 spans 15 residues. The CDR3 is CASSFETRGGNEQFF. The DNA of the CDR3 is TGTGCCAGCAGCTTCGAGACTAGGGGGGGGAATGAGCAGTTCTTC.

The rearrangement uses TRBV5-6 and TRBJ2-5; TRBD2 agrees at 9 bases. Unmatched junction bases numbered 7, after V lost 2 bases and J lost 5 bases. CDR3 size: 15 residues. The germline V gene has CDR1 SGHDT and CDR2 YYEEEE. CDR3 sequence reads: CASSFPGLAQETQYF. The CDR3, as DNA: TGTGCCAGCAGCTTTCCGGGACTAGCTCAGGAGACCCAGTACTTC.

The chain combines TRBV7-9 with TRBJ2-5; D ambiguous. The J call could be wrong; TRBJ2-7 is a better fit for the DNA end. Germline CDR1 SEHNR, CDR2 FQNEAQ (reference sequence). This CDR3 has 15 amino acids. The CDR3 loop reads CASSLTGDARYEQYF. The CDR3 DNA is TGTGCCAGCAGCTTAACTGGCGACGCGAGATACGAGCAGTACTTC.

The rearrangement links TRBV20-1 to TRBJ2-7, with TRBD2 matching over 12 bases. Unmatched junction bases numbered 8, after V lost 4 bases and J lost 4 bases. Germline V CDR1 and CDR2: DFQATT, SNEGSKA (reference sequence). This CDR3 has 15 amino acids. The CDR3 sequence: CSAIHPGTSGYEQYF. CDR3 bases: TGCAGTGCTATACACCCTGGGACTAGCGGGTACGAGCAGTACTTC.

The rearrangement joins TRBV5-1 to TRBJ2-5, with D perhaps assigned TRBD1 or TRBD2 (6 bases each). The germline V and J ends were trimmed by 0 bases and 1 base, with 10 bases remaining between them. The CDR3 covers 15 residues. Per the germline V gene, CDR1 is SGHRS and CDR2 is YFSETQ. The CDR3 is CASSLVSGAQETQYF. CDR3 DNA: TGCGCCAGCAGCTTGGTATCGGGGGCCCAAGAGACCCAGTACTTC. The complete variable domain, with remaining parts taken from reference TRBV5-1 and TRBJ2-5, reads KAGVTQTPRYLIKTRGQQVTLSCSPISGHRSVSWYQQTPGQGLQFLFEYFSETQRNKGNFPGRFSGRQFSNSRSEMNVSTLELGDSALYLCASSLVSGAQETQYFGPGTRLLVL.

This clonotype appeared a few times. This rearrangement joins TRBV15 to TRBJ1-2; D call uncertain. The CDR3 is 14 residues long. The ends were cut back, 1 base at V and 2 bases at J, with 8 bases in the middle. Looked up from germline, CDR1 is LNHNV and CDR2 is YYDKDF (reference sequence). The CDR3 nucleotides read TGTGCCACCAGCAGAGTGGGAACCAACTATGGCTACACCTTC. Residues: CATSRVGTNYGYTF.

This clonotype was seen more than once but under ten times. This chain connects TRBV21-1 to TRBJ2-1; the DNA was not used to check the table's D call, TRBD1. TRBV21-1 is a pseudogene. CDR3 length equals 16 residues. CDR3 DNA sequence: TGTGCCAGCAGCAAAACCTCTAGAAAGGGGGACAATGAGCAGTTCTTC. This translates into CASSKTSRKGDNEQFF.

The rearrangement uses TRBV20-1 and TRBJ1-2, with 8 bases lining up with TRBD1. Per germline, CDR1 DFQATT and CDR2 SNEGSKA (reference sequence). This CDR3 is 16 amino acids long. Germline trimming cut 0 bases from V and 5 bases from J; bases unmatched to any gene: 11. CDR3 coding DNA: TGCAGTGCTAGAGATGAGGCAGGGAGACAGGGGTATGGCTACACCTTC. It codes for CSARDEAGRQGYGYTF.

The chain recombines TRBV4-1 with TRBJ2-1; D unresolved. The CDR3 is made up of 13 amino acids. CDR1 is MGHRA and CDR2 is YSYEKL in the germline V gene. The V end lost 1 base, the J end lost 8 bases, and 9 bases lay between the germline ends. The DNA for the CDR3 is TGCGCCAGCAGCCAAGGACCAAGGTATGAGCAGTTCTTC. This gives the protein CASSQGPRYEQFF.

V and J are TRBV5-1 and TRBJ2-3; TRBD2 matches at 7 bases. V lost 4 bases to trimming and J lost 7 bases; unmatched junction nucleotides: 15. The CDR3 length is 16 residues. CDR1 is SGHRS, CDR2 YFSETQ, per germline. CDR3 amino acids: CASSGTSAGVQNTQYF. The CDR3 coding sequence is TGCGCCAGCAGCGGGACGTCGGCGGGGGTCCAGAATACGCAGTATTTT.